This T cell receptor beta chain was retrieved from a study of cytomegalovirus exposure and HLA in healthy donors. Findings and limits, study-wide: Upon later analysis, HLA-associated TCR beta chains proved more clonally expanded than other, equally common chains.

Notes on this clone: The antigen is undetermined.

Primers included in the PCR were 60 Vbeta and 13 Jbeta primers. The repertoire was sequenced with immunoSEQ multiplex PCR; TCRdb's copy has only in-frame clones and lacks some. The sample carries 35,000 to 55,000 clones, over 60% recorded once. This receptor was taken from a young woman in good health and CMV-seronegative. What was sequenced was PBMCs.

The CDR3, as DNA: TGCGCCAGCAGCTTGGACGGACAGGGGACCTCTGGGGCCAACGTCCTGACTTTC. This sequence encodes CASSLDGQGTSGANVLTF. This rearrangement joins TRBV5-1 to TRBJ2-6; 9 nucleotides align to TRBD1. The CDR3 consists of 18 residues. Germline V gene lookup returns CDR1 SGHRS and CDR2 YFSETQ. The V gene end was trimmed by 0 bases and the J gene end by 0 bases; junction bases not matched to a gene: 4.